The 3 T cell receptor beta chains reported below all come from one sample, sequenced in a study of T cell repertoires in cytomegalovirus infection. TCRdb independently ran MiXCR on the reads; one entry per CDR3 protein. The top ten hold around half of the sample, which has some 240,000 distinct CDR3 sequences, 15% to 20% seen once. The sample was CD8+ T cells from PBMCs. These receptors originate from a human donor in good health (CMV status not recorded). Some clones in this sample may be carry-over from other donors' samples.

The chain recombines TRBV19 with TRBJ2-2; D perhaps matches TRBD2 (6 bases). CDR3 length equals 15 residues. V was clipped by 7 bases and J by 3 bases, with 15 bases between them. Germline-derived CDR1 and CDR2 are LNHDA and SQIVND (reference sequence). CDR3 sequence reads: CASMGTGGDTGELFF. In DNA, the CDR3 is TGTGCCAGTATGGGGACTGGCGGGGACACCGGGGAGCTGTTTTTT.

Many counts were recorded for this clonotype. The chain combines TRBV7-9 with TRBJ2-7, with 8 bases matching TRBD1. In germline, CDR1 is SEHNR, CDR2 FQNEAQ (reference sequence). J lost 3 bases, V lost 6 bases, and 4 bases had no gene match. The CDR3 is 13 amino acids. The CDR3 is CASRPTGDYEQYF. In nucleotides, the CDR3 is TGTGCCAGCAGACCGACAGGGGACTACGAGCAGTACTTC.

The J gene is TRBJ2-1, the V gene TRBV6-5; D is perhaps TRBD1 (6 bases). The V end lost 0 bases, the J end lost 7 bases, and 13 bases lay between the germline ends. CDR1 MNHEY and CDR2 SVGAGI come from the germline V gene. The CDR3 contains 15 residues. The CDR3 loop reads CASSYSTQGWNEQFF. The CDR3 DNA follows: TGTGCCAGCAGTTACTCGACACAGGGATGGAATGAGCAGTTCTTC.